The source of this T cell receptor (beta chain) is a study of blood T cell repertoires in COVID-19. Clinical history reported by participants formed the basis on which cohorts were assigned. CDR3 size: 16 residues. CDR1 MRHNA and CDR2 SNTAGT come from the germline V gene. Trimming at V came to 7 bases and at J to 8 bases, leaving 12 bases not matched to a gene. In the original workflow: Amplifying reference gene primers gave estimates of nucleated cell counts. Generated by immunoSEQ multiplex PCR, the TCRdb table keeps only in-frame clones and is missing some. That table gives V, J and clone size, and the DNA gave D and trimming. Here the sample spans approximately 300,000 clones, almost 90% being singletons.

Material: PBMCs or T cells enriched from blood (not recorded which). This chain connects TRBV6-4 to TRBJ2-1; the match to TRBD2 covers 12 bases. The source of this sequence is a woman aged 18-35 years with acute COVID-19. CDR3 sequence (DNA): TGTGCCAGCACCCCTACTAGCGGGAGGCCCATAGATGAGCAGTTCTTC. This codes for CASTPTSGRPIDEQFF.